This TCR beta chain is drawn from a study of T cell responses to AZD1222 COVID-19 vaccine. Whole-study results and caveats: Sampling captured repertoires only after the peak T cell response. Donors skewed white British and female; clonal diversity was possibly underestimated.

The data were produced by immunoSEQ multiplex PCR, yet TCRdb's version contains in-frame clones alone and is incomplete. The sample lists 150,000 to 200,000 clones; about 87% were seen once. Trimming pared 6 bases from V and 3 bases from J, leaving 8 bases between. The CDR3 consists of 12 residues. As to this clone: Its target is unknown.

The receptor's source is an adult in good health. The V gene is TRBV12-3 or TRBV12-4, the J gene TRBJ1-1; D is unresolved. The specimen comprised peripheral blood, sampled on day 0 of AZD1222 vaccination. The CDR3 coding sequence is TGTGCCAGCAGCTCCGACGACACTGAAGCTTTCTTT. Its protein product is CASSSDDTEAFF.